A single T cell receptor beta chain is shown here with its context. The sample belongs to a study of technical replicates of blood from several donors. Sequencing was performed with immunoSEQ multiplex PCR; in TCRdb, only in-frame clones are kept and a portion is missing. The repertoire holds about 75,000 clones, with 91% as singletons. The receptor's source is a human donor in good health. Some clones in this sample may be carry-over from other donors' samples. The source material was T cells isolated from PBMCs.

CDR3 nucleotide sequence: TGTGCCAGCAGTTACGAGGCAGGGGTCAAAAACATTCAGTACTTC. Amino acid sequence: CASSYEAGVKNIQYF. V and J are TRBV6-5 and TRBJ2-4; possible D gene TRBD1, 6 bases. This CDR3 has 15 residues. Germline CDR1 reads MNHEY; CDR2 reads SVGAGI. The ends were cut back, 2 bases at V and 3 bases at J, with 11 bases in the middle.